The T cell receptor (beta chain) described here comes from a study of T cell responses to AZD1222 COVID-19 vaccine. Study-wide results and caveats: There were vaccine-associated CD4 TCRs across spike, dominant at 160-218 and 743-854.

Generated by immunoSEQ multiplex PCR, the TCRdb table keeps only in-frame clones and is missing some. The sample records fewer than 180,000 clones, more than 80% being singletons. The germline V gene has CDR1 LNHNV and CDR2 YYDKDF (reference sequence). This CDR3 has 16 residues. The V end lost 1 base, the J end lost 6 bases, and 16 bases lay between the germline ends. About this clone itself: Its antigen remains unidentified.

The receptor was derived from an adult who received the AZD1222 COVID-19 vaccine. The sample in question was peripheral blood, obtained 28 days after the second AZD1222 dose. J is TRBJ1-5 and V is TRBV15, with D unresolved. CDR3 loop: CATSRVRAHAGQPQHF. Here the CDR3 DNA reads TGTGCCACCAGCAGAGTCCGGGCCCACGCCGGTCAGCCCCAGCATTTT.